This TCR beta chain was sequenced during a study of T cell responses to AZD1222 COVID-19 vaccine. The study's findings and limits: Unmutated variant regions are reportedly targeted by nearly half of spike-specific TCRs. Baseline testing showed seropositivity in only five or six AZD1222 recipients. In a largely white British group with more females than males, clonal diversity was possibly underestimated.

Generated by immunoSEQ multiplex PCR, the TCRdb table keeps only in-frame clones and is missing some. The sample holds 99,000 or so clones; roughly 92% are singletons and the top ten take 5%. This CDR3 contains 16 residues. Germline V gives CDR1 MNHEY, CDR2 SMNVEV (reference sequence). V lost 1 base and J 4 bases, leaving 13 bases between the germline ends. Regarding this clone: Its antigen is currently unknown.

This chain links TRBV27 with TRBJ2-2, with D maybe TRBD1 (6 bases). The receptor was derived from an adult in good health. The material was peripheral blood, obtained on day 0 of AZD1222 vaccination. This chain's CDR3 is CASSLYGRGGTGELFF. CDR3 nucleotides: TGTGCCAGCAGTTTATATGGCAGGGGCGGCACCGGGGAGCTGTTTTTT.